This T cell receptor beta chain was sequenced in a study of tumor-infiltrating lymphocytes in primary liver carcinoma. Overall study: The number of productive TCRbeta reads per sample ranged from roughly 3.5 to 7.13 million and was similar across tissue types. General study results and limits: Compared with tumor region pairs, tumor-adjacent and tumor-blood pairs overlapped less. There were only about 7.5-25% of top clones found in all five tumor regions.

In germline, CDR1 is SGHNT, CDR2 YYREEE (reference sequence). The CDR3 runs 15 residues. The input was 450 to 500 ng total RNA; TCR beta cDNA was made from it with a constant-region primer. Modified slightly, ARM-PCR produced TCR beta libraries over three nested multiplex PCR rounds. Rounds one and two of PCR, each of about 10 cycles, were primed with TRBV1-TRBV30 forward primers and a C-beta reverse primer. TCRdb recomputed calls from the multiplex PCR reads with MiXCR, one row per CDR3 protein. The table has roughly 190,000 distinct CDR3 sequences, around 85% seen once. Regarding this clonotype: Its target is not known. At one end the junction does not follow the germline gene, possibly because of a read error.

Unsorted bulk tissue, about 20-32 mg of it, served as the source for co-extraction of RNA and DNA. No patient had received treatment, and all had chronic HBV infection. V is TRBV5-4 and J is TRBJ2-3; tentatively, D is TRBD1 (6 bases). Sequencing was performed on tumor tissue from primary liver carcinoma. The sequence derives from a man in his forties or fifties with primary liver carcinoma and hepatitis B virus infection. This chain's CDR3 is CASSLGGPNRDMQYF. CDR3 nucleotide sequence: TGTGCCAGCAGCTTGGGGGGCCCGAACAGGGATATGCAGTATTTC.